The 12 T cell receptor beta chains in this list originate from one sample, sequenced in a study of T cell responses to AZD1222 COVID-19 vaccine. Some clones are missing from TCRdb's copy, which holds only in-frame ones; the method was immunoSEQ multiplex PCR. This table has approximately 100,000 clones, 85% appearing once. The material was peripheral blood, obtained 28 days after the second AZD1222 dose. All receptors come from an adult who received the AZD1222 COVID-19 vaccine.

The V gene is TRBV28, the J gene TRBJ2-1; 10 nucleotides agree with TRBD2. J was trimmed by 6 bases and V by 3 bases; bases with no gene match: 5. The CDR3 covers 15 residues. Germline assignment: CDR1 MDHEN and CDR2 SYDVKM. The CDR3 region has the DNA TGTGCCAGCAGTTTTGGATCTAGCGGGAGCAATGAGCAGTTCTTC. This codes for CASSFGSSGSNEQFF.

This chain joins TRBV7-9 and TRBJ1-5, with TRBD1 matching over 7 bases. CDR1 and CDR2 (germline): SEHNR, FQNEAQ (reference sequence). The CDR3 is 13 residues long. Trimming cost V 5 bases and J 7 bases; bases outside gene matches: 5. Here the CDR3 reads CASSPDRVQPQHF. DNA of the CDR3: TGTGCCAGCAGCCCCGACAGGGTCCAGCCCCAGCATTTT.

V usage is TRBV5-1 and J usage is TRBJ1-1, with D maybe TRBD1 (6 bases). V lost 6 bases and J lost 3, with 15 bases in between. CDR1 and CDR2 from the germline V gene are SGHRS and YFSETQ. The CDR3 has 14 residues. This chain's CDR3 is CASNQAGADTEAFF. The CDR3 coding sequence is TGCGCCAGCAATCAGGCGGGGGCAGACACTGAAGCTTTCTTT.

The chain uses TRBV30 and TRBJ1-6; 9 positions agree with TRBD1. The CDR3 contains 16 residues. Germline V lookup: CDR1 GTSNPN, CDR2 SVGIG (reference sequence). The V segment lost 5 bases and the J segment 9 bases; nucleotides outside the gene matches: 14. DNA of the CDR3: TGTGCCTGGCAAACCACACAGGGGGCGCGTAGTTCACCCCTCCACTTT. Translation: CAWQTTQGARSSPLHF. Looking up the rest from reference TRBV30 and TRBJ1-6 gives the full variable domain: SQTIHQWPATLVQPVGSPLSLECTVEGTSNPNLYWYRQAAGRGLQLLFYSVGIGQISSEVPQNLSASRPQDRQFILSSKKLLLSDSGFYLCAWQTTQGARSSPLHFGNGTRLTVT.

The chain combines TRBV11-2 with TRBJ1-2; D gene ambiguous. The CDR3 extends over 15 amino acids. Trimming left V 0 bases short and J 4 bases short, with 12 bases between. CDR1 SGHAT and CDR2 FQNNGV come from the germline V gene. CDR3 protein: CASSLDLSVSYGYTF. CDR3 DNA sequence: TGTGCCAGCAGCTTAGATCTATCCGTCAGCTATGGCTACACCTTC.

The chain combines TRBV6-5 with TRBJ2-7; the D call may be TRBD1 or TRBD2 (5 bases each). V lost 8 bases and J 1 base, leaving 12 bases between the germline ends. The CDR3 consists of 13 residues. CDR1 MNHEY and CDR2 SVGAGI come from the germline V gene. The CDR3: CASGTSFSYEQYF. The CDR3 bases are TGTGCCAGCGGGACCTCTTTTTCCTACGAGCAGTACTTC.

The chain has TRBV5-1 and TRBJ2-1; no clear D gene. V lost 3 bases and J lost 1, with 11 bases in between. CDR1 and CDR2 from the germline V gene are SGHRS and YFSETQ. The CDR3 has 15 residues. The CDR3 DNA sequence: TGCGCCAGCAGCTGGGATCCCGGGTCCTACAATGAGCAGTTCTTC. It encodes CASSWDPGSYNEQFF.

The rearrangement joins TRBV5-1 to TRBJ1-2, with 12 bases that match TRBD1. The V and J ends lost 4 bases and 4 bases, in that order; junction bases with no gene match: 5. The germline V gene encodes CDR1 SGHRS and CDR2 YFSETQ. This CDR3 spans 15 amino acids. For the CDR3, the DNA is TGCGCCAGCAGCGGTGGGACAGGGGGCTTCTATGGCTACACCTTC. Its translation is CASSGGTGGFYGYTF. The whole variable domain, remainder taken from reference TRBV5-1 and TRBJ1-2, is KAGVTQTPRYLIKTRGQQVTLSCSPISGHRSVSWYQQTPGQGLQFLFEYFSETQRNKGNFPGRFSGRQFSNSRSEMNVSTLELGDSALYLCASSGGTGGFYGYTFGSGTRLTVV.

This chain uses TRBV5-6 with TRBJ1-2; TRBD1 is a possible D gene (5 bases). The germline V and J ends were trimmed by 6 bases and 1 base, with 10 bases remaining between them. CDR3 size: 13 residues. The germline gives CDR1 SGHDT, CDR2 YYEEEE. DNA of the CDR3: TGTGCCAGCACCGGACACCTTAACTATGGCTACACCTTC. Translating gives CASTGHLNYGYTF.

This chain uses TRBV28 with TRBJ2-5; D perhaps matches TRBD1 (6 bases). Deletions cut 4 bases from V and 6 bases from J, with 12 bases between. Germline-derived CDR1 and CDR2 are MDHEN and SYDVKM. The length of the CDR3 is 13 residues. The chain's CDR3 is CASSSQGFKTQYF. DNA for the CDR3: TGTGCCAGCAGTTCCCAGGGGTTCAAGACCCAGTACTTC.

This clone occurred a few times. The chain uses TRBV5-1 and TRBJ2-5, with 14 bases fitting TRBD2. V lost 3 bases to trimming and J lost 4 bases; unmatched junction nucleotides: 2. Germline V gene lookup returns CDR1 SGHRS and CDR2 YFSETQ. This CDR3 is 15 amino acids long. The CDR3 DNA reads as TGCGCCAGCAGCTCAGGACTAGCGGGAGGAGAGACCCAGTACTTC. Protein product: CASSSGLAGGETQYF. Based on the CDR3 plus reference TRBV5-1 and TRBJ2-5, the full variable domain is KAGVTQTPRYLIKTRGQQVTLSCSPISGHRSVSWYQQTPGQGLQFLFEYFSETQRNKGNFPGRFSGRQFSNSRSEMNVSTLELGDSALYLCASSSGLAGGETQYFGPGTRLLVL.

This CDR3 is CASSMLDSYEQYF. The CDR3 coding sequence is TGTGCCAGCAGCATGTTAGACAGTTACGAGCAGTACTTC. This chain connects TRBV7-3 to TRBJ2-7; D is perhaps TRBD1 (5 bases). The CDR3 spans 13 residues. Germline lookup yields CDR1 SGHTA and CDR2 FQGTGA. With 5 bases removed from V and 4 bases from J, the gap between germline ends came to 12 bases.